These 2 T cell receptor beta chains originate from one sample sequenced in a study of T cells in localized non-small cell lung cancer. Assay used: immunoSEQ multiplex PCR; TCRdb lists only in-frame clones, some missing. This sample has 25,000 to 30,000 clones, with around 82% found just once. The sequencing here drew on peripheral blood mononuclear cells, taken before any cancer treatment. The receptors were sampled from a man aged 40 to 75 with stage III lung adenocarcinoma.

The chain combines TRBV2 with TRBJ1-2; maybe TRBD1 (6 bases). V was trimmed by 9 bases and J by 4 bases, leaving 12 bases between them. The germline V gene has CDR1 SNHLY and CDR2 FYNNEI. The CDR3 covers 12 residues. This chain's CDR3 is CARTTGVYGYTF. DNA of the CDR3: TGTGCCAGGACGACAGGAGTCTATGGCTACACCTTC.

CDR3 protein: CASSLVSGTGVGTYEQYF. For the CDR3, the DNA is TGCGCCAGCAGCTTGGTATCTGGGACAGGGGTTGGGACTTACGAGCAGTACTTC. The chain employs TRBV5-1 and TRBJ2-7; the match to TRBD1 covers 10 bases. The CDR3 is made up of 18 amino acids. CDR1 is SGHRS, CDR2 YFSETQ, per germline. J was trimmed by 4 bases and V by 0 bases; bases with no gene match: 13.